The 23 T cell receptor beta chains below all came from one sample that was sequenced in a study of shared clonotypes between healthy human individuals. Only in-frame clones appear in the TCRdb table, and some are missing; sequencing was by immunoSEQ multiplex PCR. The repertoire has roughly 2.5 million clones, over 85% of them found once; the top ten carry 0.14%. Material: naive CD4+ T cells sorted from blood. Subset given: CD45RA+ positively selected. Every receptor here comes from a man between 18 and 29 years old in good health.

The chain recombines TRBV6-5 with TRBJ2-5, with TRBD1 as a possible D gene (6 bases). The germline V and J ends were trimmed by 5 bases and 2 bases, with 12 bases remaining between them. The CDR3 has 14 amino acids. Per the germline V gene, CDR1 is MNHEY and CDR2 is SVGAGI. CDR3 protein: CASSRTEVQETQYF. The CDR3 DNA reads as TGTGCCAGCAGTAGGACAGAAGTACAAGAGACCCAGTACTTC.

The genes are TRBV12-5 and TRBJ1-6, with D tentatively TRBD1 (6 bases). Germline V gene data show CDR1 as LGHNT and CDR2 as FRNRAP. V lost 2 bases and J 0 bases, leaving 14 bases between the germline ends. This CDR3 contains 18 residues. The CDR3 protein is CASGLSPTGLSYNSPLHF. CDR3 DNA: TGTGCTAGTGGTTTGTCCCCGACAGGACTCTCCTATAATTCACCCCTCCACTTT. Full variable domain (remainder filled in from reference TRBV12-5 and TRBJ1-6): DARVTQTPRHKVTEMGQEVTMRCQPILGHNTVFWYRQTMMQGLELLAYFRNRAPLDDSGMPKDRFSAEMPDATLATLKIQPSEPRDSAVYFCASGLSPTGLSYNSPLHFGNGTRLTVT.

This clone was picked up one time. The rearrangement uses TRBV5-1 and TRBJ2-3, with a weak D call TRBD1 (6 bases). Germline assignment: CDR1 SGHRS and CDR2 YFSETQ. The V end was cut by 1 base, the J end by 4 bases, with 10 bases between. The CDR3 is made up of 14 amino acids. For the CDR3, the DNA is TGCGCCAGCAGCTTGATGGGGGCGGCAGATACGCAGTATTTT. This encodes CASSLMGAADTQYF.

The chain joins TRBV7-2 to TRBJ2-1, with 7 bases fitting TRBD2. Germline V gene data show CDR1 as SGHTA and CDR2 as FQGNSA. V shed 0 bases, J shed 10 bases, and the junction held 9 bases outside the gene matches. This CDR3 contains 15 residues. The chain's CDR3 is CASSLARGSSGEQFF. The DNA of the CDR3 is TGTGCCAGCAGCTTAGCGCGAGGTTCTAGCGGCGAGCAGTTCTTC.

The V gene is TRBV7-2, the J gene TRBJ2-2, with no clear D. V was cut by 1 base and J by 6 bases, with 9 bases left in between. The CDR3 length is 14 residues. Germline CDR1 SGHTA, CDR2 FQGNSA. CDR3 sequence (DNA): TGTGCCAGCAGCTTAGTGTCGTGGGCCGGGGAGCTGTTTTTT. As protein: CASSLVSWAGELFF.

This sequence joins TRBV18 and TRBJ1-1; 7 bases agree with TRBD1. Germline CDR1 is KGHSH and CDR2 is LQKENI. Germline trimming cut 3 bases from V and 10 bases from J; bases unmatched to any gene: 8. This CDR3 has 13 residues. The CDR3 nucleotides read TGTGCCAGCTCACCTAAGGGGCCAGGGGGAGCTTTCTTT. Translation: CASSPKGPGGAFF.

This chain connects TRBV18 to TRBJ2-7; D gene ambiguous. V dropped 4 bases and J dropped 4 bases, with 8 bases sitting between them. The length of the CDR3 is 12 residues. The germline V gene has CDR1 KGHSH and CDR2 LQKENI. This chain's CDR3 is CASSLQRYEQYF. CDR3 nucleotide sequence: TGTGCCAGCTCACTACAGCGATACGAGCAGTACTTC.

CDR3 loop: CAISESGPTTDTQYF. DNA of the CDR3: TGTGCCATCAGTGAGTCGGGCCCCACCACAGATACGCAGTATTTT. The chain joins TRBV10-3 to TRBJ2-3; the D is unclear. CDR1 and CDR2 from the germline V gene are ENHRY and SYGVKD. This CDR3 is built from 15 residues. V lost 0 bases and J lost 2, with 9 bases in between.

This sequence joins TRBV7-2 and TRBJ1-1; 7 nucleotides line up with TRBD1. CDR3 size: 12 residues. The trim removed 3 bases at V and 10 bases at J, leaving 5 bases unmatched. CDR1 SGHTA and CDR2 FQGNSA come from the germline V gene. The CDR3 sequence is CASSFDRVGAFF. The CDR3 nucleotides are TGTGCCAGCAGCTTCGACAGGGTTGGAGCTTTCTTT.

The CDR3 nucleotides read TGCGCCAGCAGCCAAGCCGTGGTGTGGTGGGAAGGGGGAACAGATACGCAGTATTTT. It translates to CASSQAVVWWEGGTDTQYF. The rearrangement links TRBV4-3 to TRBJ2-3, with a possible D match to TRBD1 (6 bases). The V gene lost 1 base and the J gene lost 3 bases, with 23 bases spanning the gap. Germline assignment: CDR1 LGHNA and CDR2 YSLEER. The CDR3 totals 19 residues.

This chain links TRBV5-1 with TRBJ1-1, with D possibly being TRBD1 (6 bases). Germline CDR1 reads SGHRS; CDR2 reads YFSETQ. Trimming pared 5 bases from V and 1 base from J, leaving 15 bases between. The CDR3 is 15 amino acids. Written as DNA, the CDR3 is TGCGCCAGCAGTCCTGGGACAAACAAGAACACTGAAGCTTTCTTT. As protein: CASSPGTNKNTEAFF. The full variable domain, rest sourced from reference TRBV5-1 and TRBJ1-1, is KAGVTQTPRYLIKTRGQQVTLSCSPISGHRSVSWYQQTPGQGLQFLFEYFSETQRNKGNFPGRFSGRQFSNSRSEMNVSTLELGDSALYLCASSPGTNKNTEAFFGQGTRLTVV.

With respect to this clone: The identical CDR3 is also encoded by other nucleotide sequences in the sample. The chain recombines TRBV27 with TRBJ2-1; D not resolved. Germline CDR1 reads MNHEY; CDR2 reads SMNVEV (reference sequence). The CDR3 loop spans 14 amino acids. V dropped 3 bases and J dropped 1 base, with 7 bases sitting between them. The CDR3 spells CASSLGVSYNEQFF. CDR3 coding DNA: TGTGCCAGCAGTTTGGGTGTTTCCTACAATGAGCAGTTCTTC.

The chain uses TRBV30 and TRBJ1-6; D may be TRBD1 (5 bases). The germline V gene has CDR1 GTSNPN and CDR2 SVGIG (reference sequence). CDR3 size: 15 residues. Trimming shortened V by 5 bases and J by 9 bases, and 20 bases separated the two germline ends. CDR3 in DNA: TGTGCCTGGTCGGGACCCAATAAAATGCGTTCACCCCTCCACTTT. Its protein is CAWSGPNKMRSPLHF.

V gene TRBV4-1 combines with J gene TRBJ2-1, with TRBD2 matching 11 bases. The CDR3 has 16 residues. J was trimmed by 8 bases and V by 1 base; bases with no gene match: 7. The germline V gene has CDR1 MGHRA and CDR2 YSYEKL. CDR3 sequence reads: CASSQGRLAGFDEQFF. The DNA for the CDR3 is TGCGCCAGCAGCCAAGGAAGACTAGCGGGGTTCGATGAGCAGTTCTTC.

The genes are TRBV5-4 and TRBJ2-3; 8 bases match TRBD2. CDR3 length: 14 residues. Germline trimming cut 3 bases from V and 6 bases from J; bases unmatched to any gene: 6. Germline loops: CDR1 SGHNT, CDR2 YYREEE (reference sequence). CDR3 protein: CASSWGSSGDTQYF. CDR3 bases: TGTGCCAGCAGCTGGGGGTCTAGCGGGGATACGCAGTATTTT.

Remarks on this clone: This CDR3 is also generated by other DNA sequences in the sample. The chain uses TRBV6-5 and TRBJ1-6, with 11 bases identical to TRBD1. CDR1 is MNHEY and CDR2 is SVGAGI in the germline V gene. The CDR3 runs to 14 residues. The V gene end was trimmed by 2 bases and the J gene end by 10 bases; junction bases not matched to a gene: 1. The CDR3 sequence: CASSYGTGGSPLHF. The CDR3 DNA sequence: TGTGCCAGCAGTTACGGGACAGGGGGGTCACCCCTCCACTTT.

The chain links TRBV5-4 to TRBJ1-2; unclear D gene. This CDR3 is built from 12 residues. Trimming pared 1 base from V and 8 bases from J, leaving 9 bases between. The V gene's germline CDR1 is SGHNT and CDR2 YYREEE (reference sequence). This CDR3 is CASSLMEGGYTF. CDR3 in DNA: TGTGCCAGCAGCTTGATGGAGGGCGGCTACACCTTC.

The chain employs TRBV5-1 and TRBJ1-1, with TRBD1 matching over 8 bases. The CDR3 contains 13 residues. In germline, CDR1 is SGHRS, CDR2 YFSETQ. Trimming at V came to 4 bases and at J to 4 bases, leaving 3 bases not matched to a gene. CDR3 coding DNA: TGCGCCAGCAGCGGCGACAGGGGCACTGAAGCTTTCTTT. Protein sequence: CASSGDRGTEAFF.

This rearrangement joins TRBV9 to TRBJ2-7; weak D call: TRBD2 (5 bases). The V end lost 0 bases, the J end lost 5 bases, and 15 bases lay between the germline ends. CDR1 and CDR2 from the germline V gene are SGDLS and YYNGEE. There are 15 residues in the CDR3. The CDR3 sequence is CASSVVGSDWDEQYF. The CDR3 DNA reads TGTGCCAGCAGCGTAGTGGGCTCGGACTGGGACGAGCAGTACTTC.

CDR3 sequence: CASSPEGAPWSNQPQHF. The DNA for the CDR3 is TGTGCCAGCAGCCCAGAAGGGGCTCCGTGGAGCAATCAGCCCCAGCATTTT. The rearrangement joins TRBV7-8 to TRBJ1-5; weak D call: TRBD1 (5 bases). The CDR3 runs to 17 residues. V was trimmed by 5 bases and J by 1 base, leaving 18 bases between them. Per the germline V gene, CDR1 is SGHVS and CDR2 is FQNEAQ.

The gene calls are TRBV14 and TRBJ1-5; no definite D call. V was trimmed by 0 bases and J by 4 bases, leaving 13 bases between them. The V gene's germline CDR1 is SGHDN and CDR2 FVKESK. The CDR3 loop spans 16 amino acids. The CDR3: CASSQEGRRNNQPQHF. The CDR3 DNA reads TGTGCCAGCAGCCAAGAAGGCAGACGGAATAATCAGCCCCAGCATTTT.

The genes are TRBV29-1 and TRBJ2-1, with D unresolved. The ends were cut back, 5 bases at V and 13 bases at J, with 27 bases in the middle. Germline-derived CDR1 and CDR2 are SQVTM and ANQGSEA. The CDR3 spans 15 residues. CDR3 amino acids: CSVSAEPWVLYSQFF. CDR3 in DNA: TGCAGCGTTTCCGCCGAGCCGTGGGTCCTTTATAGCCAGTTCTTC.

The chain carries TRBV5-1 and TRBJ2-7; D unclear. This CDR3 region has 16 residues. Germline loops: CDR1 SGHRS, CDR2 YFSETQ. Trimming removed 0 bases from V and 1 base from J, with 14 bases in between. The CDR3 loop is CASSLGARTFSYEQYF. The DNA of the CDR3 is TGCGCCAGCAGCTTGGGTGCGCGCACCTTTTCCTACGAGCAGTACTTC.